This TCR beta chain was sequenced during a study of T cells in localized non-small cell lung cancer. The CDR3 has 16 residues. Trimming cost V 5 bases and J 9 bases, with 23 bases left between them. From germline, CDR1 is LNHDA and CDR2 SQIVND (reference sequence). The data were produced by immunoSEQ multiplex PCR, yet TCRdb's version contains in-frame clones alone and is incomplete. The data contain about 39,000 clones, roughly three quarters of them singletons. Sequences were derived from PBMCs, sampled before any cancer treatment. The chain uses TRBV19 and TRBJ2-1, with TRBD1 as a possible D gene (6 bases). This TCR was sampled from a woman aged 35 to 70 with stage II squamous cell lung carcinoma. The CDR3 DNA is TGTGCCAGTAGTCCCGCCGGACAGTTAGGAGGCCGTGAGCAGTTCTTC. Translation gives CASSPAGQLGGREQFF. Complete variable domain (other parts from reference TRBV19 and TRBJ2-1): DGGITQSPKYLFRKEGQNVTLSCEQNLNHDAMYWYRQDPGQGLRLIYYSQIVNDFQKGDIAEGYSVSREKKESFPLTVTSAQKNPTAFYLCASSPAGQLGGREQFFGPGTRLTVL.